This TCR beta chain stems from a study of a mutant IDH1 vaccine in newly diagnosed glioma. Overall study: Vaccines were begun 4-6 weeks after radiotherapy alone, or with temozolomide cycles. The V12 visit happened in week 35, and the V13 visit happened in week 47. The earlier regimen, radiotherapy, temozolomide, or both, was most often both. Study-wide points: Pseudoprogression apparently lacked any relation to changes in top peripheral T cell clonotypes.

As for time point: week 35, safety follow-up. Each dose delivered 300 ug of mutant IDH1 20-mer peptide subcutaneously with imiquimod. With regard to this clone: Its antigen is as yet unknown.

The method was immunoSEQ multiplex PCR; TCRdb's version includes in-frame clones alone and lacks a portion of them. The sample contains about 69,000 clones, approximately 86% of which appear only once. The clonotype originates from a man aged 30-40 years with glioma. Source: PBMCs, taken from a glioma patient whose treatment included an IDH1 peptide vaccine.

The CDR3 reads CASSSEVSGGSHTQYF. The DNA of the CDR3 is TGTGCCAGCTCAAGCGAGGTCTCCGGGGGTTCCCATACGCAGTATTTT. V and J are TRBV18 and TRBJ2-3, with D perhaps matching TRBD2 (6 bases). There are 16 residues in the CDR3. The germline V gene has CDR1 KGHSH and CDR2 LQKENI. With 5 bases removed from V and 7 bases from J, the gap between germline ends came to 22 bases.